A selection of T cell receptor beta chains follows, all from one sample in a study of blood T cells in healthy people across ages. TCRdb called the 5' RACE reads again in MiXCR, with one record for every CDR3 protein. The sample has approximately 780,000 distinct CDR3 sequences, under 30% seen once. The sample also formed part of further work on T cells of mothers and their children.

The source material was blood. All receptors come from a boy younger than 18 in good health. The CDR3 runs from the conserved cysteine through the conserved F or W. Each record gives: D gene, clone size, J gene, V gene, CDR3 protein, CDR3 DNA. The D gene is left open where the match is weak. Clone sizes are given selectively: once, few, many, or a class where the clone is expanded.

>TRBD2|once|TRBJ2-3|TRBV3-1
CASSRDLAGRTDTQYF
TGTGCCAGCAGCCGGGACCTAGCGGGGCGCACAGATACGCAGTATTTT
>.|.|TRBJ2-5|TRBV3-1
CASSQDRLGTQYF
TGTGCCAGCAGCCAAGATAGGTTGGGGACCCAGTACTTC
>TRBD1|.|TRBJ1-4|TRBV5-1
CASRQGQGVSNEKLFF
TGCGCCAGCAGACAGGGACAGGGAGTGTCTAATGAAAAACTGTTTTTT
>.|.|TRBJ1-2|TRBV12-3/TRBV12-4
CASSHDTFKREGYTF
TGTGCCAGCAGCCACGACACCTTTAAAAGGGAGGGCTACACCTTC
>.|.|TRBJ1-2|TRBV6-1
CASSELQAANYGYTF
TGTGCCAGCAGTGAACTCCAGGCAGCTAACTATGGCTACACCTTC
>TRBD2|.|TRBJ2-3|TRBV20-1
CSARLAANTDTQYF
TGCAGTGCTCGACTAGCGGCTAACACAGATACGCAGTATTTT
>TRBD1|.|TRBJ1-2|TRBV6-6
CASSYPDRGDGYTF
TGTGCCAGCAGTTACCCTGACAGGGGGGATGGCTACACCTTC
>.|many|TRBJ2-7|TRBV5-1
CASSPQGLSYEQYF
TGCGCCAGCAGCCCCCAGGGCCTCTCCTACGAGCAGTACTTC
>.|.|TRBJ2-1|TRBV5-1
CASSLATVDLDNEQFF
TGCGCCAGCAGCTTGGCCACGGTTGATTTGGACAATGAGCAGTTCTTC
>.|.|TRBJ1-6|TRBV3-1
CASSQESHSPLHF
TGTGCCAGCAGCCAAGAATCCCATTCACCCCTCCACTTT
>.|.|TRBJ2-1|TRBV7-9
CASSPMGIYDEQFF
TGTGCCAGCAGCCCGATGGGCATATACGATGAGCAGTTCTTC
>TRBD1|few|TRBJ2-7|TRBV15
CATSLQGRSYEQYF
TGTGCCACCAGCCTACAGGGGCGCTCCTACGAGCAGTACTTC
>.|.|TRBJ2-3|TRBV10-3
CAIKGGFTDTQYF
TGTGCCATCAAGGGGGGCTTCACAGATACGCAGTATTTT
>.|.|TRBJ1-4|TRBV28
CAGGLGEKLFF
TGTGCCGGTGGCTTGGGGGAAAAACTGTTTTTT
>.|.|TRBJ2-7|TRBV7-9
CASSLVRGGDYEQYF
TGTGCCAGCAGCTTAGTCCGCGGGGGCGACTACGAGCAGTACTTC
>TRBD2|.|TRBJ2-3|TRBV29-1
CSVEPLAGITDTQYF
TGCAGCGTTGAACCCCTAGCGGGGATCACAGATACGCAGTATTTT
>.|.|TRBJ2-5|TRBV4-3
CASSLEGGGGQETQYF
TGCGCCAGCTCCCTCGAGGGGGGCGGGGGTCAAGAGACCCAGTACTTC
>.|few|TRBJ2-5|TRBV6-6
CASSVGGHETQYF
TGTGCCAGCAGTGTGGGGGGCCACGAGACCCAGTACTTC
>.|few|TRBJ2-5|TRBV15
CATSRDMTEETQYF
TGTGCCACCAGCAGAGACATGACAGAAGAGACCCAGTACTTC
>.|few|TRBJ2-7|TRBV25-1
CASSSPGSGAYEQYF
TGTGCCAGCAGTTCCCCGGGGTCAGGGGCCTACGAGCAGTACTTC
>.|.|TRBJ2-1|TRBV7-3
CASSRGWGYNEQFF
TGTGCCAGCAGCCGAGGATGGGGTTACAATGAGCAGTTCTTC
>.|few|TRBJ1-2|TRBV6-5
CASSPSGSYGYTF
TGTGCCAGCAGCCCGTCGGGGAGCTATGGCTACACCTTC
>.|.|TRBJ1-1|TRBV11-2
CASSSPADRNTEAFF
TGTGCCAGCAGCTCACCCGCGGACAGGAACACTGAAGCTTTCTTT
>.|few|TRBJ1-1|TRBV6-5
CASTYGGAGTEAFF
TGTGCCAGCACTTACGGGGGGGCAGGAACTGAAGCTTTCTTT
>TRBD1|.|TRBJ2-1|TRBV4-2
CASSQARDRGVDEQFF
TGTGCCAGCAGCCAAGCCCGGGACAGGGGAGTCGATGAGCAGTTCTTC
>.|few|TRBJ1-2|TRBV2
CASGTGTAGYGYTF
TGTGCCAGCGGGACCGGGACGGCGGGCTATGGCTACACCTTC
>TRBD2|few|TRBJ2-5|TRBV9
CASSHSGGAQTQYF
TGTGCCAGCAGTCATAGCGGGGGGGCCCAGACCCAGTACTTC
>.|few|TRBJ2-3|TRBV29-1
CSVRDSLVYTQYF
TGCAGCGTGCGGGACAGTTTAGTATATACGCAGTATTTT
>.|few|TRBJ2-3|TRBV12-3/TRBV12-4
CASSGIDTQYF
TGTGCCAGCAGTGGGATAGATACGCAGTATTTT
>TRBD1|.|TRBJ1-6|TRBV3-1
CASSQEDRGPSYNSPLHF
TGTGCCAGCAGCCAAGAGGACAGGGGACCATCCTATAATTCACCCCTCCACTTT
>.|.|TRBJ2-5|TRBV16
CASSQNQAETQYF
TGTGCCAGCAGCCAAAACCAGGCGGAGACCCAGTACTTC
>.|few|TRBJ2-6|TRBV29-1
CSVIIGAGYSGANVLTF
TGCAGCGTCATAATTGGGGCCGGCTATTCTGGGGCCAACGTCCTGACTTTC
>.|few|TRBJ2-6|TRBV4-2
CASSQVWAGANVLTF
TGTGCCAGCAGCCAAGTGTGGGCTGGGGCCAACGTCCTGACTTTC
>.|.|TRBJ1-1|TRBV6-6
CASSSLGASLLAFF
TGTGCCAGCAGTTCGCTAGGGGCTAGCTTATTAGCTTTCTTT